This entry lists 26 T cell receptor beta chains sequenced from one sample in a study of blood T cell repertoires in COVID-19. The table came from immunoSEQ multiplex PCR; TCRdb's copy has only in-frame clones and leaves some out. The sample has about 330,000 clones, more than 85% seen once; the top ten hold 15% to 20%. Specimen: PBMCs or T cells enriched from blood (not recorded which). These receptors were obtained from a woman younger than 45 who had recovered from COVID-19.

This clone has just one count. The chain is built from TRBV27 and TRBJ2-1; a weak D match, TRBD2 (6 bases). CDR3 size: 12 residues. CDR1 and CDR2 (germline): MNHEY, SMNVEV (reference sequence). Trimming removed 4 bases at V and 13 bases at J, with 14 bases between. The CDR3 loop is CASSSRRDTQFF. Here the CDR3 DNA reads TGTGCCAGCAGTTCTAGGAGGGATACCCAGTTCTTC.

The chain recombines TRBV23-1 with TRBJ1-3; D call uncertain. TRBV23-1 is marked as an open reading frame, function uncertain. The germline V and J ends were trimmed by 9 bases and 2 bases, with 14 bases remaining between them. The CDR3 consists of 14 residues. In DNA, the CDR3 is TGCGCCAGAGGAGCCCCGAACACTGGAAACACCATATATTTT. This codes for CARGAPNTGNTIYF.

The gene calls are TRBV30 and TRBJ1-1, with 7 bases matching TRBD1. Germline lookup yields CDR1 GTSNPN and CDR2 SVGIG (reference sequence). The CDR3 sequence is 18 residues long. V lost 2 bases, J lost 3 bases, and 18 bases stayed unmatched. CDR3 loop: CAWSRGEGRGRSDTEAFF. The DNA of the CDR3 is TGTGCCTGGAGTAGAGGGGAAGGTAGGGGGCGTTCGGACACTGAAGCTTTCTTT. Using reference TRBV30 and TRBJ1-1 for the parts outside the CDR3, the full variable domain is SQTIHQWPATLVQPVGSPLSLECTVEGTSNPNLYWYRQAAGRGLQLLFYSVGIGQISSEVPQNLSASRPQDRQFILSSKKLLLSDSGFYLCAWSRGEGRGRSDTEAFFGQGTRLTVV.

V usage is TRBV4-1 and J usage is TRBJ2-1, with D unresolved. Germline lookup yields CDR1 MGHRA and CDR2 YSYEKL. This CDR3 is 15 amino acids long. Trimming removed 2 bases at V and 1 base at J, with 9 bases between. CDR3 coding DNA: TGCGCCAGCAGCCAACAGACACTGTCCTACAATGAGCAGTTCTTC. This translates into CASSQQTLSYNEQFF.

This clone is a singleton in its sample. This rearrangement joins TRBV7-9 to TRBJ2-1, with TRBD2 matching over 8 bases. After removal of 9 bases from V and 0 bases from J, the junction contained 7 bases not matched to a gene. This CDR3 has 15 residues. Germline values: CDR1 SEHNR, CDR2 FQNEAQ (reference sequence). The CDR3 reads CASSGGPGSYNEQFF. CDR3 sequence (DNA): TGTGCCAGTTCGGGGGGGCCCGGCTCCTACAATGAGCAGTTCTTC.

The genes are TRBV7-2 and TRBJ1-6, with 8 bases aligning to TRBD1. V lost 6 bases, J lost 10 bases, and 2 bases stayed unmatched. CDR1 SGHTA and CDR2 FQGNSA come from the germline V gene. The CDR3 length is 12 residues. The CDR3 here is CASRTGVSPLHF. The CDR3 nucleotides read TGTGCCAGCAGGACAGGGGTCTCACCCCTCCACTTT.

CDR3 loop: CASSEIRGAGTGSIEKLFF. CDR3 nucleotides: TGTGCCAGCAGTGAAATCCGAGGGGCTGGGACAGGGTCGATTGAAAAACTGTTTTTT. The chain couples TRBV28 to TRBJ1-4; 9 bases map to TRBD1. CDR3 length: 19 residues. Germline loops: CDR1 MDHEN, CDR2 SYDVKM. The ends lost 5 bases at V and 7 bases at J; junction bases unmatched: 20.

The gene calls are TRBV13 and TRBJ1-3, with 9 nucleotides matching TRBD1. This CDR3 is 15 amino acids long. CDR1 is PRHDT, CDR2 FYEKMQ, per germline (reference sequence). Losses at the gene ends were 5 bases for V and 4 bases for J; bases not matched to a gene: 6. The CDR3 reads CASSIYRGLGNTIYF. CDR3 bases: TGTGCCAGCAGCATTTACAGGGGGCTCGGAAACACCATATATTTT.

The rearrangement links TRBV19 to TRBJ1-1; TRBD1 matches 9 bases. J lost 4 bases, V lost 6 bases, and 9 bases had no gene match. This CDR3 has 15 residues. Per the germline V gene, CDR1 is LNHDA and CDR2 is SQIVND (reference sequence). CDR3 in DNA: TGTGCCAGTAGCAATCCCGGGACAGGGATCACTGAAGCTTTCTTT. It is translated as CASSNPGTGITEAFF.

This chain joins TRBV19 and TRBJ1-2, with 8 bases fitting TRBD1. The J segment lost 8 bases and the V segment lost 5 bases, leaving 13 bases of the junction unmatched. The length of the CDR3 is 15 residues. CDR1 is LNHDA, CDR2 SQIVND, per germline (reference sequence). CDR3: CASSPGTGAPGGYTF. CDR3 in DNA: TGTGCCAGTAGTCCCGGGACAGGAGCCCCTGGCGGCTACACCTTC. Full variable domain (outside the CDR3, taken from reference TRBV19 and TRBJ1-2): DGGITQSPKYLFRKEGQNVTLSCEQNLNHDAMYWYRQDPGQGLRLIYYSQIVNDFQKGDIAEGYSVSREKKESFPLTVTSAQKNPTAFYLCASSPGTGAPGGYTFGSGTRLTVV.

Remarks on this clone: Other nucleotide sequences from this sample produce the same CDR3. J is TRBJ2-5 and V is TRBV7-9; D is uncertain. V was clipped by 5 bases and J by 1 base, with 2 bases between them. CDR1 is SEHNR, CDR2 FQNEAQ, per germline (reference sequence). The CDR3 covers 11 residues. The CDR3 DNA follows: TGTGCCAGCAGCCTCCAAGAGACCCAGTACTTC. Its translation is CASSLQETQYF. Full variable domain (outside the CDR3, taken from reference TRBV7-9 and TRBJ2-5): DTGVSQNPRHKITKRGQNVTFRCDPISEHNRLYWYRQTLGQGPEFLTYFQNEAQLEKSRLLSDRFSAERPKGSFSTLEIQRTEQGDSAMYLCASSLQETQYFGPGTRLLVL.

This clone showed up just once. The J gene is TRBJ2-7, the V gene TRBV4-2; D may be TRBD2 (7 bases). V dropped 4 bases and J dropped 0 bases, with 16 bases sitting between them. CDR1 LGHNA and CDR2 YNFKEQ come from the germline V gene. The CDR3 totals 16 residues. This CDR3 reads CASSPATGGNSYEQYF. The CDR3, as DNA: TGTGCCAGCAGCCCAGCGACGGGGGGCAACTCCTACGAGCAGTACTTC.

The rearrangement uses TRBV4-1 and TRBJ2-4; 12 bases are shared with TRBD2. Germline V gene sequence: CDR1 MGHRA, CDR2 YSYEKL. Unmatched junction bases numbered 15, after V lost 3 bases and J lost 0 bases. The CDR3 spans 21 residues. The CDR3 region has the DNA TGCGCCAGCAGCCACCCATCTACTAGCGGGAGGTTCTTGGGAGCCAAAAACATTCAGTACTTC. The encoded protein is CASSHPSTSGRFLGAKNIQYF.

The V call is TRBV5-1, the J call TRBJ2-5; weak D call: TRBD2 (5 bases). The germline V and J ends were trimmed by 5 bases and 4 bases, with 18 bases remaining between them. CDR3 length equals 15 residues. In germline, CDR1 is SGHRS, CDR2 YFSETQ. For the CDR3, the DNA is TGCGCCAGCAGAGGTCTCCAAGGCGGAGGAGAGACCCAGTACTTC. It is translated as CASRGLQGGGETQYF.

This rearrangement joins TRBV9 to TRBJ2-7; the match to TRBD1 covers 7 bases. Germline CDR1 is SGDLS and CDR2 is YYNGEE. The CDR3 spans 16 residues. The V and J ends lost 4 bases and 2 bases, in that order; junction bases with no gene match: 12. CDR3 residues: CASSPRTGAVTYEQYF. CDR3 in DNA: TGTGCCAGCAGCCCTCGGACAGGTGCAGTCACCTACGAGCAGTACTTC.

This sequence joins TRBV5-1 and TRBJ2-3, with no clear D. Trimming left V 0 bases short and J 2 bases short, with 10 bases between. This CDR3 has 15 residues. The V gene's germline CDR1 is SGHRS and CDR2 YFSETQ. The DNA of the CDR3 is TGCGCCAGCAGCTTGGAATTGCAGGCCACAGATACGCAGTATTTT. Its protein product is CASSLELQATDTQYF.

For the CDR3, the DNA is TGTGCCAGCTTGCTGCGTTTCTATGGCTACACCTTC. Protein sequence: CASLLRFYGYTF. The rearrangement uses TRBV11-3 and TRBJ1-2; D is unresolved. Germline V gene data show CDR1 as SGHNT and CDR2 as YENEEA. The CDR3 is 12 amino acids. V was cut by 8 bases and J by 4 bases, with 11 bases left in between.

CDR3 coding DNA: TGTGCCAGCAGCTTAGGATCGGGAAAAGCGGGGAACACCTACGAGCAGTACTTC. It specifies CASSLGSGKAGNTYEQYF. The chain uses TRBV11-3 and TRBJ2-7; 7 bases are shared with TRBD2. J gave up 2 bases and V 1 base, and 14 bases lay outside the gene matches. CDR1 SGHNT and CDR2 YENEEA come from the germline V gene. The CDR3 length is 18 residues.

The V gene is TRBV13, the J gene TRBJ2-3; no reliable D call. The CDR3 has 15 amino acids. V was cut by 1 base and J by 0 bases, with 8 bases left in between. CDR1 and CDR2 (germline): PRHDT, FYEKMQ (reference sequence). This CDR3 reads CASSLDQRSTDTQYF. The CDR3 nucleotides read TGTGCCAGCAGCTTAGACCAGCGTAGCACAGATACGCAGTATTTT.

The chain employs TRBV28 and TRBJ2-5; 9 bases fit TRBD1. CDR1 and CDR2 (germline): MDHEN, SYDVKM. CDR3 size: 15 residues. The ends lost 4 bases at V and 5 bases at J; junction bases unmatched: 8. CDR3 amino acids: CASSYGQGRGETQYF. The CDR3 nucleotides read TGTGCCAGCAGTTACGGACAGGGGAGAGGGGAGACCCAGTACTTC.

The chain is built from TRBV30 and TRBJ1-4, with D perhaps matching TRBD1 (6 bases). V was trimmed by 3 bases and J by 4 bases, leaving 12 bases between them. The CDR3 has 14 residues. The germline V gene has CDR1 GTSNPN and CDR2 SVGIG (reference sequence). This chain's CDR3 is CAWSRTANNEKLFF. The DNA of the CDR3 is TGTGCCTGGAGCCGGACAGCGAATAATGAAAAACTGTTTTTT. The full variable domain, completed using reference TRBV30 and TRBJ1-4, is SQTIHQWPATLVQPVGSPLSLECTVEGTSNPNLYWYRQAAGRGLQLLFYSVGIGQISSEVPQNLSASRPQDRQFILSSKKLLLSDSGFYLCAWSRTANNEKLFFGSGTQLSVL.

The chain combines TRBV28 with TRBJ1-4, with D unclear. This CDR3 contains 14 residues. V was clipped by 7 bases and J by 4 bases, with 13 bases between them. The germline V gene encodes CDR1 MDHEN and CDR2 SYDVKM. The CDR3 DNA is TGTGCCAGCATGGTCGCTATTATTAATGAAAAACTGTTTTTT. It codes for CASMVAIINEKLFF.

The V and J genes are TRBV7-3 and TRBJ2-3; D may be TRBD2 (6 bases). In germline, CDR1 is SGHTA, CDR2 FQGTGA. This CDR3 comprises 13 residues. V was pared by 5 bases and J by 5 bases, with 11 bases between. Here the CDR3 reads CASSPGEIDTQYF. In nucleotides, the CDR3 is TGTGCCAGCAGCCCGGGGGAAATAGATACGCAGTATTTT.

The chain employs TRBV7-6 and TRBJ2-1; the match to TRBD2 covers 11 bases. Germline V CDR1 and CDR2: SGHVS, FNYEAQ. The trim removed 3 bases at V and 6 bases at J, leaving 7 bases unmatched. The CDR3 length is 16 residues. CDR3 DNA: TGTGCCAGCAGCTTGGTAGCGGGAGGGCCCCGCAATGAGCAGTTCTTC. It specifies CASSLVAGGPRNEQFF.

The genes are TRBV28 and TRBJ2-1; 7 nucleotides line up with TRBD1. The length of the CDR3 is 16 residues. Looked up from germline, CDR1 is MDHEN and CDR2 is SYDVKM. Unmatched junction bases numbered 12, after V lost 2 bases and J lost 8 bases. CDR3 protein: CASSLKGTGASDEQFF. CDR3 DNA sequence: TGTGCCAGCAGTTTAAAGGGAACAGGGGCAAGCGATGAGCAGTTCTTC. Full variable domain (remainder filled in from reference TRBV28 and TRBJ2-1): DVKVTQSSRYLVKRTGEKVFLECVQDMDHENMFWYRQDPGLGLRLIYFSYDVKMKEKGDIPEGYSVSREKKERFSLILESASTNQTSMYLCASSLKGTGASDEQFFGPGTRLTVL.

This rearrangement joins TRBV19 to TRBJ1-4, with 10 bases matching TRBD1. The CDR3 runs to 16 residues. V dropped 7 bases and J dropped 3; count of bases not matched to a gene: 8. CDR1 is LNHDA and CDR2 is SQIVND in the germline V gene (reference sequence). The CDR3 loop reads CASTRQGAPANEKLFF. Written as DNA, the CDR3 is TGTGCCAGTACCCGACAGGGGGCGCCCGCTAATGAAAAACTGTTTTTT.